These 9 T cell receptor beta chains originate from one sample sequenced in a study of blood T cell repertoires in COVID-19. The data were produced by immunoSEQ multiplex PCR, yet TCRdb's version contains in-frame clones alone and is incomplete. Of under 150,000 clones listed, around 78% are singletons. The sequenced sample was peripheral blood. Receptors originate from a human donor in a cohort sampled during active COVID-19.

This chain connects TRBV27 to TRBJ2-5; tentatively, D is TRBD1 (6 bases). Trimming took 5 bases from V and 1 from J, leaving 17 bases between them. CDR1 and CDR2 (germline): MNHEY, SMNVEV (reference sequence). This CDR3 spans 16 amino acids. The CDR3, as DNA: TGTGCCAGCAGTCCGCGACAGGACAACCTCCAAGAGACCCAGTACTTC. This translates into CASSPRQDNLQETQYF.

This chain links TRBV9 with TRBJ2-6; D possibly corresponds to TRBD1 (5 bases). The V gene lost 4 bases and the J gene lost 0 bases, with 17 bases spanning the gap. The CDR3 has 18 residues. Germline V CDR1 and CDR2: SGDLS, YYNGEE. CDR3 nucleotide sequence: TGTGCCAGCAGCCCAGGGATCGGCACCCACTCTGGGGCCAACGTCCTGACTTTC. Amino acid sequence: CASSPGIGTHSGANVLTF.

This clone was picked up a small number of times. The chain uses TRBV4-1 and TRBJ2-7, with 12 bases matching TRBD1. The V and J ends lost 5 bases and 4 bases, in that order; junction bases with no gene match: 6. CDR1 is MGHRA, CDR2 YSYEKL, per germline. This CDR3 has 15 residues. The chain's CDR3 is CASSAPGQGAYEQYF. The CDR3 DNA reads as TGCGCCAGCAGCGCACCGGGACAGGGGGCGTACGAGCAGTACTTC.

V and J are TRBV6-5 and TRBJ2-3; 13 bases match TRBD2. CDR1 is MNHEY and CDR2 is SVGAGI in the germline V gene. CDR3 size: 15 residues. V shed 8 bases and J 4 bases; nucleotides not matched to a gene: 6. The CDR3 DNA is TGTGCCAGCGGACTAGCGGGGGAGGGCGCAGATACGCAGTATTTT. Encoded protein: CASGLAGEGADTQYF.

The chain has TRBV28 and TRBJ2-5, with TRBD2 identical over 7 bases. The CDR3 is made up of 15 amino acids. CDR1 and CDR2 (germline): MDHEN, SYDVKM. Trimming at V came to 2 bases and at J to 5 bases, leaving 8 bases not matched to a gene. In DNA, the CDR3 is TGTGCCAGCAGTTTACGCCGTGTCGGGGGGGAGACCCAGTACTTC. This translates into CASSLRRVGGETQYF. Combining the CDR3 with reference TRBV28 and TRBJ2-5 gives the whole variable domain DVKVTQSSRYLVKRTGEKVFLECVQDMDHENMFWYRQDPGLGLRLIYFSYDVKMKEKGDIPEGYSVSREKKERFSLILESASTNQTSMYLCASSLRRVGGETQYFGPGTRLLVL.

V gene TRBV29-1 combines with J gene TRBJ1-1, with 7 bases identical to TRBD1. Germline CDR1 SQVTM, CDR2 ANQGSEA. The CDR3 sequence is 14 residues long. The V segment lost 7 bases and the J segment 5 bases; nucleotides outside the gene matches: 13. Written as DNA, the CDR3 is TGCAGCGCTCAACTTCAGGGGGGTAGTACTGAAGCTTTCTTT. Protein sequence: CSAQLQGGSTEAFF.

The chain is built from TRBV5-4 and TRBJ1-2, with unresolved D. Germline V gene data show CDR1 as SGHNT and CDR2 as YYREEE (reference sequence). V was trimmed by 2 bases and J by 3 bases, leaving 5 bases between them. This CDR3 comprises 12 residues. Here the CDR3 reads CASSFPDYGYTF. For the CDR3, the DNA is TGTGCCAGCAGCTTTCCGGACTATGGCTACACCTTC.

The rearrangement uses TRBV6-5 and TRBJ2-7; possible D gene TRBD1, 6 bases. The CDR3 is 15 residues long. V lost 5 bases and J lost 5, with 19 bases in between. Germline CDR1 reads MNHEY; CDR2 reads SVGAGI. CDR3 coding DNA: TGTGCCAGCAGTCGACAAACAGGGACGAGGAACGAGCAGTACTTC. Translation gives CASSRQTGTRNEQYF.

This chain's CDR3 is CSVTDSYEQYF. CDR3 nucleotides: TGCAGTGTCACTGACTCCTACGAGCAGTACTTC. The chain recombines TRBV20-1 with TRBJ2-7, with D uncertain. Looked up from germline, CDR1 is DFQATT and CDR2 is SNEGSKA (reference sequence). There are 11 residues in the CDR3. V was cut by 7 bases and J by 0 bases, with 7 bases left in between.